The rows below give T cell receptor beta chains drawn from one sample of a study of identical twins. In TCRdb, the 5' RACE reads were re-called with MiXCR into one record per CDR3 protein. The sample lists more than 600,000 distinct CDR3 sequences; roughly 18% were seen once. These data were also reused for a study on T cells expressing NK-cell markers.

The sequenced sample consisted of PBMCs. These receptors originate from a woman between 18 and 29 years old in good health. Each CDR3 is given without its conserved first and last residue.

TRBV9 ASSVQDTPNYGYT
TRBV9 ASSVESFSGNTIY
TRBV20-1 SAREVFGGRSYNEQF
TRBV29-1 SAARTSGGRFTSTDTQY
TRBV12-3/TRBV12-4 ASSPRGSGGTDTQY
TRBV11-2 ASSLGKADTQY
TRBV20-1 SAMDASGANVLT
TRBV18 ASLLDRDTEAF
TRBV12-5 ASGSGQTNQPQH
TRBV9 ASTRGQAQTNYGYT
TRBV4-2 ASSHSLRGDYEQY
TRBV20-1 SVALAPYNEQF
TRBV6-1 ASRDRGRETQY
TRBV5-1 ASSPPRALNEQF
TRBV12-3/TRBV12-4 ASSRRTSGTNNEQF
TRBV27 ASSLILPIGTGELF
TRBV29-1 SVVGGRGDTEAF
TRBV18 ASSPVSGRAGELF
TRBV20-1 SARDLVVQKLF
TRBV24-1 ATSDRDTDYEQY